This is a list of T cell receptor beta chains from one sample in a study of cytomegalovirus exposure and HLA in healthy donors. The protocol was immunoSEQ multiplex PCR, while the TCRdb copy is restricted to in-frame clones and leaves out a portion. Among approximately 160,000 clones listed, 75% to 90% were seen once. Source material: PBMCs. The receptor source for this set is a girl aged 2 to 10 in good health and CMV-seropositive. Each CDR3 is given with its conserved first and last residue. D genes are given only for firm matches. Rows give clone size only sometimes, using once, few, many, or a class for an expanded clone.

len,d_gene,abundance,j_gene,v_gene,CDR3nt,CDR3aa
11,.,.,TRBJ1-3,TRBV6-5,TGTGCCAGCACAGGGGGAAACACCATATATTTT,CASTGGNTIYF
15,.,.,TRBJ2-5,TRBV2,TGTGCCAGCAGACCGACCGGGGGGCGTCGGGCGACCCAGTACTTC,CASRPTGGRRATQYF
17,.,.,TRBJ2-3,TRBV2,TGTGCCAGCAGTGCCCGCCGTCCGGTACCAATCACAGATACGCAGTATTTT,CASSARRPVPITDTQYF
12,.,.,TRBJ1-4,TRBV28,TGTGCCAGCAGTCAGGACAGTCAAAAACTGTTTTTT,CASSQDSQKLFF
16,TRBD1,.,TRBJ1-4,TRBV4-2,TGTGCCAGCAGCCAAGTAGACAGGGGTACTAATGAAAAACTGTTTTTT,CASSQVDRGTNEKLFF
13,.,.,TRBJ2-2,TRBV6-4,TGTGCCAGCAGTGACCCTAACACCGGGGAGCTGTTTTTT,CASSDPNTGELFF
14,.,few,TRBJ1-4,TRBV18,TGTGCCAGCTCTTCACGCAGGGAGGATGAAAAACTGTTTTTT,CASSSRREDEKLFF
14,.,.,TRBJ2-7,TRBV6-5,TGTGCCAGCAGTTACACCACGCTAGCTTCCGAGCAGTACTTC,CASSYTTLASEQYF
12,TRBD1,.,TRBJ2-5,TRBV16,TGTGCCAGCAGCGGACAGGGGAGCACCCAGTACTTC,CASSGQGSTQYF
16,.,.,TRBJ1-5,TRBV5-1,TGCGCCAGCAGCTTGGCCCCGGCGGTTAGCAATCAGCCCCAGCATTTT,CASSLAPAVSNQPQHF
12,TRBD1,.,TRBJ2-1,TRBV18,TGTGCCAGCTCACCCGGACAGGGGAGGCAGTTCTTC,CASSPGQGRQFF
11,.,once,TRBJ2-3,TRBV30,TGTGCGGAAGGGGGCACAGATACGCAGTATTTT,CAEGGTDTQYF
16,.,.,TRBJ2-2,TRBV6-5,TGTGCCAGCAGTTCCATACAGGGAAGTGACACCGGGGAGCTGTTTTTT,CASSSIQGSDTGELFF
14,.,.,TRBJ2-2,TRBV6-5,TGTGCCAGCAGTCCAACACCGAACACCGGGGAGCTGTTTTTT,CASSPTPNTGELFF
14,.,.,TRBJ1-4,TRBV5-1,TGCGCCAGCAGCCCAGGGCGCCCTAATGAAAAACTGTTTTTT,CASSPGRPNEKLFF
15,.,.,TRBJ2-1,TRBV9,TGTGCCAGCACAGAGAGCGGGTCCTCCTACAATGAGCAGTTCTTC,CASTESGSSYNEQFF
16,.,.,TRBJ1-1,TRBV9,TGTGCCAGCAGCGTAGAACCAGGGGTGATGAACACTGAAGCTTTCTTT,CASSVEPGVMNTEAFF